This note documents a single T cell receptor beta chain sequence. As yet, its antigen is unknown. This clone may be a read error of a much larger clone one base away. The same CDR3 also results from other DNA sequences found in this sample. Evenly divided among several immunoSEQ plates was the genomic DNA of each subset. The assay was immunoSEQ multiplex PCR, and TCRdb's table has in-frame clones only and misses some. The table lists 730,000 or so clones, around 72% of them singletons. This specimen comes from a study of shared clonotypes between healthy human individuals. Whole-study context: CD4 naive and memory got three plates each, CD8 naive two, CD8 memory one.

Study-wide results and limits: The naive CD4 repertoires of several donors were compared, and about 5% of clonotypes were shared. Shared clonotypes across all four donors exceeded non-shared ones in generation probability.

The sequence derives from a woman aged 25-40 years in good health. The sequencing input was memory CD4+ T cells sorted from blood. Stated subset: CD45RA-negative fraction.

CDR3 loop: CASSLASGSYNEQFF. CDR3 coding DNA: TGCGCCAGCAGCTTGGCGAGCGGGTCCTACAATGAGCAGTTCTTC. The chain joins TRBV5-1 to TRBJ2-1; D possibly corresponds to TRBD2 (6 bases). The germline V gene encodes CDR1 SGHRS and CDR2 YFSETQ. Trimming left V 0 bases short and J 1 base short, with 8 bases between. The CDR3 sequence is 15 residues long.